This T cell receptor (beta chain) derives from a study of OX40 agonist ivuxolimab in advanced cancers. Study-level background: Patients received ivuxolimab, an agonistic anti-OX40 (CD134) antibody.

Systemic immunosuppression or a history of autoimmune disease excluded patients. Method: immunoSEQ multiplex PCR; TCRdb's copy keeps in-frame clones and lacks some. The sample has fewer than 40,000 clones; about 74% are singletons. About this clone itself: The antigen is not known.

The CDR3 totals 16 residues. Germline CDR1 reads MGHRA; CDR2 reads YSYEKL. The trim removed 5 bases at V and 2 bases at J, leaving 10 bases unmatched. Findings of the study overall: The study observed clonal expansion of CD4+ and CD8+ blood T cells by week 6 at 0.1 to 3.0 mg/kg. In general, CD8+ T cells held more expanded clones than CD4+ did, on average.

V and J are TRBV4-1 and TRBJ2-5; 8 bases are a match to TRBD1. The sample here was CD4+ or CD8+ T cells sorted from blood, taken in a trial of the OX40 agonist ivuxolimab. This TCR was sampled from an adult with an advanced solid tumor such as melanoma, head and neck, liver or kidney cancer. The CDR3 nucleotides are TGCGCCAGCAGCGAATGGGCAGGGGGCCTACAAGAGACCCAGTACTTC. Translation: CASSEWAGGLQETQYF.